Listed here is a single T cell receptor (beta chain). The RNA input was about 0.5 to 1 ug, and it was reverse transcribed with random hexamers. TCRdb fed the immunoSEQ multiplex PCR reads into MiXCR, producing one record per CDR3 protein. The sample shows approximately 120,000 distinct CDR3 sequences, approximately 96% of them seen only once. The sample is drawn from a study of CD8 T cells in Susac syndrome. V was cut by 6 bases and J by 6 bases, with 17 bases left in between. Germline V lookup: CDR1 DFQATT, CDR2 SNEGSKA (reference sequence). The CDR3 length is 13 residues. This clonotype originated in a human donor in good health. The specimen sequenced was CD4+ T cells from PBMCs. The chain employs TRBV20-1 and TRBJ1-1; a weak D match, TRBD1 (5 bases). CDR3 DNA: TGCAGTGCGCGGGACTCGAAAGGGGCTGAAGCTTTCTTT. This encodes CSARDSKGAEAFF.